What follows are 7 T cell receptor beta chains derived from one specimen sequenced in a study of blood T cell repertoires in COVID-19. Assay used: immunoSEQ multiplex PCR; TCRdb lists only in-frame clones, some missing. The top ten hold 0.2% to 0.3% of the sample, which has about 670,000 clones, about nine tenths seen once. Material: peripheral blood. The source is a woman aged 18-30 years with acute or convalescent COVID-19.

This clone was picked up a small number of times. The gene calls are TRBV10-3 and TRBJ1-2; D is perhaps TRBD1 (6 bases). This CDR3 is built from 13 residues. V was cut by 10 bases and J by 6 bases, with 18 bases left in between. Germline V lookup: CDR1 ENHRY, CDR2 SYGVKD. The chain's CDR3 is CATRGGGENGYTF. The DNA of the CDR3 is TGTGCCACGCGTGGGGGGGGCGAGAATGGCTACACCTTC.

The chain recombines TRBV7-2 with TRBJ2-2, with 7 positions matching TRBD2. This CDR3 region has 16 residues. Germline V gene lookup returns CDR1 SGHTA and CDR2 FQGNSA. The ends lost 3 bases at V and 5 bases at J; junction bases unmatched: 9. CDR3 sequence (DNA): TGTGCCAGCAGCTTTATTGGGGGACTAACAACCGGGGAGCTGTTTTTT. Translated, it gives CASSFIGGLTTGELFF.

This sequence joins TRBV19 and TRBJ1-1, with a possible D match to TRBD1 (6 bases). This CDR3 has 12 amino acids. Trimming removed 4 bases at V and 7 bases at J, with 10 bases between. The germline V gene encodes CDR1 LNHDA and CDR2 SQIVND (reference sequence). The CDR3 DNA is TGTGCCAGTAGTAGTGCGACAGGTGAAGCTTTCTTT. This gives the protein CASSSATGEAFF.

This clone was recorded once. This chain links TRBV6-5 with TRBJ1-1; tentative D call: TRBD1 (5 bases). The CDR3 extends over 15 amino acids. Trimming left V 7 bases short and J 4 bases short, with 19 bases between. The germline V gene has CDR1 MNHEY and CDR2 SVGAGI. The CDR3 loop is CASTKLSGGGTEAFF. For the CDR3, the DNA is TGTGCCAGCACCAAATTGTCGGGGGGGGGCACTGAAGCTTTCTTT.

The chain links TRBV24-1 to TRBJ1-5; TRBD1 is a possible D gene (6 bases). The CDR3 has 14 residues. The V gene lost 3 bases and the J gene lost 4 bases, with 9 bases spanning the gap. The germline V gene encodes CDR1 KGHDR and CDR2 SFDVKD. CDR3 nucleotide sequence: TGTGCCACCAGTGATACAGGGAGAAATCAGCCCCAGCATTTT. Translated, it gives CATSDTGRNQPQHF.

This clone has only a few counts. The V call is TRBV6-4, the J call TRBJ2-1; TRBD2 might be the D (5 bases). This CDR3 contains 15 residues. Trimming left V 0 bases short and J 1 base short, with 7 bases between. Germline CDR1 and CDR2: MRHNA and SNTAGT. The CDR3 DNA follows: TGTGCCAGCAGTGACTCTACTAGTTCCTACAATGAGCAGTTCTTC. It yields the protein CASSDSTSSYNEQFF.

This clone was observed once. The CDR3 DNA reads as TGTGCCAGCAGTTACGGTCGGTTCTACGAGCAGTACTTC. Protein sequence: CASSYGRFYEQYF. The chain employs TRBV6-5 and TRBJ2-7; D is unresolved. CDR3 length equals 13 residues. CDR1 is MNHEY and CDR2 is SVGAGI in the germline V gene. V gave up 2 bases and J gave up 3 bases, with 8 bases separating them.